This T cell receptor (beta chain) emerged from a study of vaccination and CD4 T cells after COVID-19. Across the study: The cells in question were stimulated using overlapping spike peptides derived from SARS-CoV-2, HCoV-NL63, HCoV-OC43 and HCoV-229E. Some control cultures received a CEFX pool, which served as the positive control. Others received an HIV-1 Nef pool or no peptide.

Of note for this clonotype: Its antigen is not known.

Stated treatment: approximately 9-day PBMC culture with coronavirus spike peptide pools or control peptides (ViraFEST assay). ViraFEST used peptide pools to expand antigen-specific T cells before TCR sequencing. Losses at the gene ends were 5 bases for V and 0 bases for J; bases not matched to a gene: 2. This CDR3 is 16 amino acids long. Germline assignment: CDR1 SGHRS and CDR2 YFSETQ. With the Oncomine TCR Beta short-read assay, DNA from cultured CD4+ T cells was sequenced. Cultures of CD4+ T cells served as the source for extracting genomic DNA. TCRdb re-derived calls from the PCR reads in MiXCR, one entry per CDR3 protein. Here the sample spans some 17,000 distinct CDR3 sequences, 30% to 45% being singletons.

The sample comprised CD4+ T cells from blood, cultured in vitro. The clonotype originates from a human donor who had recovered from COVID-19. This sequence joins TRBV5-1 and TRBJ2-2, with 12 positions matching TRBD2. Here the CDR3 reads CASRGLAGPNTGELFF. The DNA of the CDR3 is TGCGCCAGCAGAGGACTAGCGGGACCGAACACCGGGGAGCTGTTTTTT. The whole variable domain, filled in from reference TRBV5-1 and TRBJ2-2, reads KAGVTQTPRYLIKTRGQQVTLSCSPISGHRSVSWYQQTPGQGLQFLFEYFSETQRNKGNFPGRFSGRQFSNSRSEMNVSTLELGDSALYLCASRGLAGPNTGELFFGEGSRLTVL.